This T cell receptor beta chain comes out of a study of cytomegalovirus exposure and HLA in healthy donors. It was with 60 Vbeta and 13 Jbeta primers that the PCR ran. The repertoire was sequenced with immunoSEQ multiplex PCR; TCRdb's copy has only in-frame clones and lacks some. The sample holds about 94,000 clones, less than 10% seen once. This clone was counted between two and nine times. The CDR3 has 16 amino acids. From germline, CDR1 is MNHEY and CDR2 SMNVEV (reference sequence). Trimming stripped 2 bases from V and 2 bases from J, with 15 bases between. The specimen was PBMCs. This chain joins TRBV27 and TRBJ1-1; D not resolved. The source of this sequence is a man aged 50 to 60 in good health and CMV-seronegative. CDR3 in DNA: TGTGCCAGCAGTTTAGGCCCTCGGACGGGAAACACTGAAGCTTTCTTT. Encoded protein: CASSLGPRTGNTEAFF.